The source of this T cell receptor (beta chain) is a study of regulatory T cells in long-lasting Graves disease. This clonotype was observed a few times. The antigen is not known. Trimming pared 6 bases from V and 2 bases from J, leaving 17 bases between. Germline CDR1 and CDR2: LNHDA and SQIVND (reference sequence). The CDR3 has 16 residues. Through Arm-PCR of CDR3 regions and iRepertoire HTBI primers, TCR beta libraries were built. TCRdb used MiXCR to reprocess the multiplex PCR reads, holding one entry per CDR3 protein. In the table there are hundreds of thousands of distinct CDR3 sequences, 15% to 20% of which are singletons. Study-wide results and caveats: TRBV28, TRBJ1-2 and TRBJ2-5 emerged as the favored segments in persistent disease.

Time point defined: newly diagnosed GD, antithyroid drugs for less than 3 months. Researchers made the TCR library from RNA that was extracted from PBMCs. This same sample was also taken into another study, of T cells in Graves' hyperthyroidism and ophthalmopathy. According to that study: Newly diagnosed hyperthyroidism, duration under 2 months, in patients aged 18 to 65. Each diagnosis drew on symptoms, thyroxine, TRAb, thyroid ultrasound and orbital computed tomography findings. Carried out on the TCR CDR3, a first-round RT-PCR used the HTBI primer set.

This receptor was identified in a woman aged 35-65 years with Graves disease. J is TRBJ1-3 and V is TRBV19; possible D gene TRBD1, 6 bases. Sample: peripheral blood mononuclear cells (PBMCs), taken at new diagnosis, from a patient treated with antithyroid drugs. CDR3 nucleotide sequence: TGTGCCAGTAGCGACACCAACAGGGCTCCTGGAAACACCATATATTTT. It encodes CASSDTNRAPGNTIYF.